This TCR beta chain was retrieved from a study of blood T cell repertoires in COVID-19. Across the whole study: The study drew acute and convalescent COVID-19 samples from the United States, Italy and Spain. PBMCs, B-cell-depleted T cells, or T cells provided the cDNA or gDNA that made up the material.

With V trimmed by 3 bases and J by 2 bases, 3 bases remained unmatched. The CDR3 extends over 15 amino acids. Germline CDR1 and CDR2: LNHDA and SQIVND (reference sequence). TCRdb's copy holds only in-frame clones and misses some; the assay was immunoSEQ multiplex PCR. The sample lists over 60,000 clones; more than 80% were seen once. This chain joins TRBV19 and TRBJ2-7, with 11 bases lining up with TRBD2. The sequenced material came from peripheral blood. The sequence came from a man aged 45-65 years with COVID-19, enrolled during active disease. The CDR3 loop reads CASSIIAGGTYEQYF. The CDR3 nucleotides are TGTGCCAGTAGTATCATAGCGGGGGGGACCTACGAGCAGTACTTC.